These 6 T cell receptor beta chains share one sample of origin, sequenced in a study of human T cells and chemical hapten exposure. The library tagged individual cDNA molecules with unique molecular identifiers. TCRdb reanalysed the reads using MiXCR and keeps one entry per CDR3 protein. The sample holds 1,500 to 2,000 distinct CDR3 sequences, roughly 58% seen once. The treatment denotes: therapeutic diphenylcyclopropenone sensitization with weekly scalp DPC. This specimen was whole blood, taken before DPC sensitization or 2, 6, or about 24 weeks after (not recorded which). Receptor source: an adult with alopecia areata. Some clones in this sample may be carry-over from other donors' samples. This table probably holds off-target reads from a library built for another chain.

The rearrangement uses TRBV24-1 and TRBJ2-5; the D gene could be TRBD1 or TRBD2 (6 bases each). The CDR3 spans 13 residues. From germline, CDR1 is KGHDR and CDR2 SFDVKD. V lost 3 bases and J 8 bases, leaving 12 bases between the germline ends. DNA for the CDR3: TGTGCCACCAGTGATCCGATCGGGGGCACCCAGTACTTC. This codes for CATSDPIGGTQYF.

The chain uses TRBV24-1 and TRBJ2-1; no clear D gene. The germline gives CDR1 KGHDR, CDR2 SFDVKD. CDR3 size: 14 residues. Trimming shortened V by 3 bases and J by 5 bases, and 10 bases separated the two germline ends. The DNA of the CDR3 is TGTGCCACCAGTGATCCGGCCGCTCACAATGAGCAGTTCTTC. Translating it yields CATSDPAAHNEQFF.

The chain recombines TRBV28 with TRBJ2-2, with D tentatively TRBD1 (6 bases). The CDR3 consists of 16 residues. V dropped 4 bases and J dropped 3 bases, with 15 bases sitting between them. Germline loops: CDR1 MDHEN, CDR2 SYDVKM. This CDR3 reads CASSYSDRLYTGELFF. CDR3 in DNA: TGTGCCAGCAGTTACTCCGACAGGCTATACACCGGGGAGCTGTTTTTT.

The rearrangement uses TRBV29-1 and TRBJ1-2; 7 bases line up with TRBD1. Trimming at V came to 4 bases and at J to 7 bases, leaving 12 bases not matched to a gene. Germline V gene sequence: CDR1 SQVTM, CDR2 ANQGSEA. The CDR3 has 14 amino acids. CDR3: CSVVLPREGAGYTF. The CDR3 nucleotides are TGCAGCGTTGTCCTGCCTCGGGAGGGGGCTGGCTACACCTTC.

This clonotype has more than one count but fewer than ten. This chain links TRBV28 with TRBJ2-7, with D perhaps assigned TRBD1 or TRBD2 (5 bases each). With 8 bases removed from V and 2 bases from J, the gap between germline ends came to 19 bases. The CDR3 has 15 residues. From germline, CDR1 is MDHEN and CDR2 SYDVKM. The CDR3, as DNA: TGTGCCAGCTCCATACCGGGGCGGGCGACCTACGAGCAGTACTTC. Translation gives CASSIPGRATYEQYF.

The rearrangement links TRBV15 to TRBJ2-5, with a tentative D call TRBD1 (7 bases). Germline V lookup: CDR1 LNHNV, CDR2 YYDKDF (reference sequence). The CDR3 has 17 amino acids. Trimming removed 3 bases at V and 5 bases at J, with 22 bases between. The CDR3 loop is CATSSGQAVVLAETQYF. CDR3 coding DNA: TGTGCCACCAGCAGCGGACAGGCGGTCGTACTAGCCGAGACCCAGTACTTC.